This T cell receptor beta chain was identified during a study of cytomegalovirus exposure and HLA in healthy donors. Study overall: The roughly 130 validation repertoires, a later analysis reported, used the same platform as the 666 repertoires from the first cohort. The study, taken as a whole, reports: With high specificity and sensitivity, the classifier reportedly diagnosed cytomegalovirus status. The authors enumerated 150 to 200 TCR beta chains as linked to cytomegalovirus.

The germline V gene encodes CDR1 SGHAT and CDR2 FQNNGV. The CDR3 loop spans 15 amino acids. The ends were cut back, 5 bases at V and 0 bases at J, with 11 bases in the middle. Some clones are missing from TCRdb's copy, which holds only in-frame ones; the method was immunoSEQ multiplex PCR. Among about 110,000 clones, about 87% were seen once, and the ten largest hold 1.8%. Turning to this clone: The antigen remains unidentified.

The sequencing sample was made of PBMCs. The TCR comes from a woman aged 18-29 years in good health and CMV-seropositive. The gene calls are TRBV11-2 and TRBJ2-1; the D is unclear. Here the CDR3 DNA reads TGTGCCAGCAGCCTCGACTGGAGCTCCTACAATGAGCAGTTCTTC. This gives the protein CASSLDWSSYNEQFF.